This TCR beta chain derives from a study of T cells expressing NK-cell markers. The wider study: Sorted CD3+CD56+NKG2C+, CD3+CD56+NKG2C- and CD3+CD56-NKG2C+ T cells supplied TCR beta repertoires. Out of eight donors sequenced, seven tested HCMV-seropositive and the remaining one seronegative.

Making the TCR beta cDNA relied on 5'RACE template switching with UMIs. TCRdb processed the 5' RACE reads again and assigns one entry to each CDR3 protein, with no DNA. Reported are about 460,000 distinct CDR3 sequences; the ten largest clones contain about 1.5%. The study's findings and limits: Of CD8+ T cells, about 1.0-8% belonged to dominant NKG2C+ clonotypes in roughly six donors.

For this clonotype: What it binds is not known.

This CDR3 has 16 amino acids. Germline V gene sequence: CDR1 PRHDT, CDR2 FYEKMQ (reference sequence). The chain uses TRBV13 and TRBJ1-2. Sequenced material: blood T cells: a sorted CD56 or NKG2C T cell subset, CD4+ or CD8+ T cells, or bulk PBMC T cells (not recorded which). The TCR originated in a woman between 50 and 59 years old in good health. The CDR3 spells CASSLGREGLDYGYTF.